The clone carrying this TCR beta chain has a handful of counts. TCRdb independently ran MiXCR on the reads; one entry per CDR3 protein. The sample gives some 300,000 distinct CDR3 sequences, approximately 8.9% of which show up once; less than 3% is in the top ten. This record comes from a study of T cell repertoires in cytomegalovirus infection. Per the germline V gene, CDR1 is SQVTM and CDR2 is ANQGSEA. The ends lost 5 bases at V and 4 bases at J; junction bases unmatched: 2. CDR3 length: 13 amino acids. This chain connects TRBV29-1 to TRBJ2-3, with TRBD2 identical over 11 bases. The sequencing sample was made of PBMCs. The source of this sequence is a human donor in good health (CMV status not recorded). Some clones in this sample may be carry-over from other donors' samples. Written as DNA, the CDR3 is TGCAGCGTTAGTAGCGGGGGGGCAGATACGCAGTATTTT. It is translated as CSVSSGGADTQYF.